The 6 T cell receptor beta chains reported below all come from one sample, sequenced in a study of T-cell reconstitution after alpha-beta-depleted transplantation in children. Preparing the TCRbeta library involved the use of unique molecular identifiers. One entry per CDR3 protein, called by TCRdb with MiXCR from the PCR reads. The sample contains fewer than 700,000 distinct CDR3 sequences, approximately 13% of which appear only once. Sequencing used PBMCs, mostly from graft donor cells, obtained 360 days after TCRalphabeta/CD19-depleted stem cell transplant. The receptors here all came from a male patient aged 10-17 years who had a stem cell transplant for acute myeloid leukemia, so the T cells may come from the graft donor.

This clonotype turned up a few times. This chain's CDR3 is CSVETGVETQYF. For the CDR3, the DNA is TGCAGCGTTGAAACGGGGGTTGAGACCCAGTACTTC. This chain joins TRBV29-1 and TRBJ2-5; TRBD2 might be the D (6 bases). Germline V gives CDR1 SQVTM, CDR2 ANQGSEA. The V gene lost 2 bases and the J gene lost 5 bases, with 9 bases spanning the gap. The length of the CDR3 is 12 residues.

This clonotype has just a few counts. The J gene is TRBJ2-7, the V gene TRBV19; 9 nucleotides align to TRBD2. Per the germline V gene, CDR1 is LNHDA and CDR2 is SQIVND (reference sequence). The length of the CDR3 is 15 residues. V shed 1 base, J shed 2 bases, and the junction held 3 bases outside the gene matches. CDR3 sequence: CASSIVLAGPYEQYF. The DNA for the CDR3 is TGTGCCAGTAGTATAGTACTAGCGGGCCCCTACGAGCAGTACTTC.

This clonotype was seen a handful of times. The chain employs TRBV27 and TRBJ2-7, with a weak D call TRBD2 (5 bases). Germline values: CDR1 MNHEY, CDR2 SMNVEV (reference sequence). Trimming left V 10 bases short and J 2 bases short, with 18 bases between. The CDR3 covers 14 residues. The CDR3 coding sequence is TGTGCCACCGCGAGGCTAGCTAAACCCTACGAGCAGTACTTC. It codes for CATARLAKPYEQYF.

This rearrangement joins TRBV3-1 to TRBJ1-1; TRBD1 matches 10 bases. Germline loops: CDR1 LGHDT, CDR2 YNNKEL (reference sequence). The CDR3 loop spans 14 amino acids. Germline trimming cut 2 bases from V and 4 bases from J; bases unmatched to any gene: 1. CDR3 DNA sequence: TGTGCCAGCAGCCAACGGGACAGGGGCACTGAAGCTTTCTTT. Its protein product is CASSQRDRGTEAFF.

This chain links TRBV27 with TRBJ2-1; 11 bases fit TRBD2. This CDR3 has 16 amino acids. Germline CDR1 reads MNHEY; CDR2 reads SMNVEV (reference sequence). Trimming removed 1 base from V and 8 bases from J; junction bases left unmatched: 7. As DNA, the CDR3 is TGTGCCAGCAGTTTATGGTTAGCGGGAGGGTCGGATGAGCAGTTCTTC. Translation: CASSLWLAGGSDEQFF.

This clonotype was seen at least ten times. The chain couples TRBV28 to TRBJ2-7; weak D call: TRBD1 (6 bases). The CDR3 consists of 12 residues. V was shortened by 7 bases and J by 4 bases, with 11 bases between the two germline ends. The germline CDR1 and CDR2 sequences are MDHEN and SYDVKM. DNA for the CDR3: TGTGCCAGCAACCAACAGGGTTACGAGCAGTACTTC. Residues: CASNQQGYEQYF.